A single sample gave rise to the 16 T cell receptor beta chains below, sequenced in a study of cytomegalovirus exposure and HLA in healthy donors. The primer mix had 60 Vbeta and 13 Jbeta primers. Profiling relied on immunoSEQ multiplex PCR, and the TCRdb table lists in-frame clones only, not all of them. The repertoire has some 150,000 clones, around three quarters of them found once; the top ten carry roughly 6.3%. The source material was PBMCs. Receptors were obtained from a woman aged 40 to 50 in good health and CMV-seropositive.

V usage is TRBV18 and J usage is TRBJ2-7; tentatively, D is TRBD2 (5 bases). CDR1 is KGHSH, CDR2 LQKENI, per germline. V was trimmed by 3 bases and J by 5 bases, leaving 11 bases between them. The CDR3 runs to 13 residues. The CDR3 DNA reads TGTGCCAGCTCACCCCCGGGGATGAACGAGCAGTACTTC. Protein: CASSPPGMNEQYF.

The J gene is TRBJ1-3, the V gene TRBV7-9; D remains ambiguous. This CDR3 region has 13 residues. V was clipped by 5 bases and J by 3 bases, with 8 bases between them. CDR1 is SEHNR and CDR2 is FQNEAQ in the germline V gene (reference sequence). CDR3 in amino acids: CASSAGYGNTIYF. The CDR3 DNA follows: TGTGCCAGCAGCGCGGGGTATGGAAACACCATATATTTT.

The chain has TRBV2 and TRBJ1-2, with 7 bases identical to TRBD1. Unmatched junction bases numbered 3, after V lost 6 bases and J lost 5 bases. CDR3 size: 12 residues. Per germline, CDR1 SNHLY and CDR2 FYNNEI. The DNA of the CDR3 is TGTGCCAGCAGACAGGGGACTTATGGCTACACCTTC. Amino acids: CASRQGTYGYTF.

The rearrangement uses TRBV6-5 and TRBJ2-5, with D possibly being TRBD1 (5 bases). Trimming removed 5 bases from V and 5 bases from J, with 9 bases in between. The CDR3 loop spans 12 amino acids. The germline V gene has CDR1 MNHEY and CDR2 SVGAGI. CDR3 in DNA: TGTGCCAGCAGTCAGGGAATCGAGACCCAGTACTTC. Translating it yields CASSQGIETQYF.

This clone showed up just once. The rearrangement links TRBV18 to TRBJ1-4; D unclear. CDR1 is KGHSH and CDR2 is LQKENI in the germline V gene. Deletions cut 6 bases from V and 0 bases from J, with 11 bases between. There are 15 residues in the CDR3. The CDR3 sequence is CASSLSAATNEKLFF. The CDR3 DNA is TGTGCCAGCTCCCTGAGCGCTGCAACTAATGAAAAACTGTTTTTT.

The CDR3 DNA follows: TGCGCCAGCAGCTTGGGCGGGGATATCGGTATCGAAAAACTGTTTTTT. It yields the protein CASSLGGDIGIEKLFF. The genes are TRBV5-1 and TRBJ1-4; D is unclear. CDR3 size: 16 residues. CDR1 SGHRS and CDR2 YFSETQ come from the germline V gene. V was clipped by 0 bases and J by 8 bases, with 17 bases between them.

CDR3 loop: CASSPRTSGDTDTQYF. CDR3 DNA: TGTGCCAGCTCACCTAGGACTAGCGGGGACACAGATACGCAGTATTTT. The chain carries TRBV18 and TRBJ2-3; 12 nucleotides line up with TRBD2. Germline-derived CDR1 and CDR2 are KGHSH and LQKENI. V dropped 3 bases and J dropped 2; count of bases not matched to a gene: 3. This CDR3 spans 16 amino acids. Full variable domain (remainder filled in from reference TRBV18 and TRBJ2-3): NAGVMQNPRHLVRRRGQEARLRCSPMKGHSHVYWYRQLPEEGLKFMVYLQKENIIDESGMPKERFSAEFPKEGPSILRIQQVVRGDSAAYFCASSPRTSGDTDTQYFGPGTRLTVL.

The genes are TRBV5-1 and TRBJ1-3; 7 bases align to TRBD1. The CDR3 runs 16 residues. CDR1 and CDR2 (germline): SGHRS, YFSETQ. Germline trimming cut 0 bases from V and 0 bases from J; bases unmatched to any gene: 3. CDR3 sequence (DNA): TGCGCCAGCAGCTTGGGGGGACAGAGCTCTGGAAACACCATATATTTT. Residues: CASSLGGQSSGNTIYF.

V and J are TRBV5-6 and TRBJ2-7; tentatively, D is TRBD2 (6 bases). The CDR3 extends over 15 amino acids. V shed 1 base and J shed 2 bases, with 13 bases lying between them. Germline CDR1 is SGHDT and CDR2 is YYEEEE. CDR3 residues: CASSLWGVITYEQYF. CDR3 nucleotide sequence: TGTGCCAGCAGCTTGTGGGGGGTAATCACCTACGAGCAGTACTTC.

V and J are TRBV4-1 and TRBJ2-7; D call uncertain. V was cut by 4 bases and J by 0 bases, with 10 bases left in between. There are 14 residues in the CDR3. Germline V gene data show CDR1 as MGHRA and CDR2 as YSYEKL. The DNA for the CDR3 is TGCGCCAGCAGCCCTCTGACACTCTCCTACGAGCAGTACTTC. Translation gives CASSPLTLSYEQYF.

The V gene is TRBV28, the J gene TRBJ1-1; D uncertain. Germline-derived CDR1 and CDR2 are MDHEN and SYDVKM. The CDR3 spans 14 residues. V lost 1 base to trimming and J lost 5 bases, with 11 bases between them. The CDR3 protein is CASSLSPRNTEAFF. The CDR3 DNA is TGTGCCAGCAGTTTATCCCCCCGTAATACTGAAGCTTTCTTT.

CDR3 amino acids: CASSQGGGSSYNSPLHF. Here the CDR3 DNA reads TGCGCCAGCAGCCAGGGAGGAGGGAGCTCCTATAATTCACCCCTCCACTTT. The chain joins TRBV4-1 to TRBJ1-6; unclear D gene. Trimming cost V 3 bases and J 0 bases, with 12 bases left between them. This CDR3 spans 17 amino acids. The germline gives CDR1 MGHRA, CDR2 YSYEKL.

This chain links TRBV28 with TRBJ1-4; D is undetermined. CDR3 size: 13 residues. Trimming removed 10 bases from V and 3 bases from J, with 12 bases in between. The germline V gene has CDR1 MDHEN and CDR2 SYDVKM. The chain's CDR3 is CATRYFANEKLFF. Written as DNA, the CDR3 is TGTGCCACCAGGTACTTCGCTAATGAAAAACTGTTTTTT. Combining the CDR3 with reference TRBV28 and TRBJ1-4 gives the whole variable domain DVKVTQSSRYLVKRTGEKVFLECVQDMDHENMFWYRQDPGLGLRLIYFSYDVKMKEKGDIPEGYSVSREKKERFSLILESASTNQTSMYLCATRYFANEKLFFGSGTQLSVL.

CDR3 nucleotides: TGCGCCAGCAGCCAAGTCATCGCTTCCCAGTACAATGAGCAGTTCTTC. Translating gives CASSQVIASQYNEQFF. This chain joins TRBV4-1 and TRBJ2-1; the D is unclear. Germline V gives CDR1 MGHRA, CDR2 YSYEKL. The CDR3 sequence is 16 residues long. Trimming shortened V by 1 base and J by 4 bases, and 14 bases separated the two germline ends.

The rearrangement links TRBV7-7 to TRBJ2-5; 9 bases are a match to TRBD1. The trim removed 5 bases at V and 4 bases at J, leaving 11 bases unmatched. Germline lookup yields CDR1 SSHAT and CDR2 FNYEAQ (reference sequence). The CDR3 contains 16 residues. Here the CDR3 reads CASSPTGTGRGETQYF. As DNA, the CDR3 is TGTGCCAGCAGCCCGACTGGGACAGGGAGGGGAGAGACCCAGTACTTC.

The rearrangement links TRBV27 to TRBJ2-7, with a possible D match to TRBD2 (5 bases). Between the trimmed V and J ends, which lost 2 bases and 0 bases, there was a span of 11 bases. Germline V gene lookup returns CDR1 MNHEY and CDR2 SMNVEV (reference sequence). The CDR3 has 15 amino acids. For the CDR3, the DNA is TGTGCCAGCAGTTTAGGATTGGGGAGCTCCTACGAGCAGTACTTC. Translating gives CASSLGLGSSYEQYF.